What follows describes a single TCR beta chain. Original processing notes: Reference gene primer amplification yielded estimated nucleated cell counts. This table comes from immunoSEQ multiplex PCR, and its TCRdb copy is limited to in-frame clones, with some not included. V, J and clone size derive from that table, while D and trimming were established from the DNA sequence. The repertoire holds approximately 69,000 clones, around 76% seen once, with roughly 15% in the top ten. V gave up 0 bases and J gave up 0 bases, with 9 bases separating them. There are 15 residues in the CDR3. Germline values: CDR1 SGHRS, CDR2 YFSETQ. The sample belongs to a study of blood T cell repertoires in COVID-19. Whole-study context: COVID-19 samples from acute and convalescent phases originated in the United States, Italy and Spain. In each case, the material was cDNA or gDNA derived from T cells, B-cell-depleted T cells, or PBMCs.

The sequenced sample consisted of peripheral blood. The gene calls are TRBV5-1 and TRBJ1-2; no reliable D call. The sequence came from a woman aged 80 or over with acute or convalescent COVID-19. CDR3 bases: TGCGCCAGCAGCTTGGTGGCAGAAGCTAACTATGGCTACACCTTC. This translates into CASSLVAEANYGYTF.